The 11 T cell receptor beta chains given below trace back to one sample, sequenced in a study of regulatory T cells in long-lasting Graves disease (dated by TCRdb to the early 2020s). Libraries were prepared through multiplex PCR. Sequencing took place on an Illumina HiSeq 4000. To build TCR beta libraries, CDR3 regions were amplified by Arm-PCR using iRepertoire HTBI primers. TCRdb reanalyzed the raw reads on its own, using fastp at Q25 for trimming and MiXCR for clone calling, and kept in-frame beta chains. Merged by CDR3 protein, the rows form single entries marked with the most common genes and DNA. Across this sample there are approximately 300,000 distinct CDR3 sequences, with 15% to 20% seen only once. Clones ranked in the top ten supply more than 30% of the sample. According to the study, the label for this sample's time point signals: newly diagnosed GD, antithyroid drugs for less than 3 months. For both TCR sequencing and RNA sequencing, RNA was extracted from PBMCs using TRIzol.

Sequenced here: peripheral blood mononuclear cells (PBMCs), sampled at new diagnosis, from a patient treated with antithyroid drugs. The receptors stem from a female donor with Graves disease.

This chain joins TRBV5-1 and TRBJ2-1, with 7 nucleotides matching TRBD2. The CDR3 totals 14 residues. V shed 0 bases, J shed 6 bases, and the junction held 3 bases outside the gene matches. The germline gives CDR1 SGHRS, CDR2 YFSETQ. CDR3 bases: TGCGCCAGCAGCTTGGGCTCTAGCGGCAATGAGCAGTTCTTC. It is translated as CASSLGSSGNEQFF.

The V call is TRBV5-1, the J call TRBJ2-5, with D perhaps TRBD2 (6 bases). The CDR3 has 15 residues. Trimming shortened V by 0 bases and J by 2 bases, and 11 bases separated the two germline ends. Germline values: CDR1 SGHRS, CDR2 YFSETQ. The CDR3 here is CASSLARGIQETQYF. In DNA form, the CDR3 reads TGCGCCAGCAGCTTGGCCCGGGGGATACAAGAGACCCAGTACTTC.

This clonotype came up many times. For the CDR3, the DNA is TGTGCCAGCAGCTTGGCAGGCAGGGTGACTTCACCCCTCCACTTT. Residues: CASSLAGRVTSPLHF. The chain links TRBV5-6 to TRBJ1-6, with D possibly TRBD1 on 5 matching bases. Germline CDR1 reads SGHDT; CDR2 reads YYEEEE. Between the trimmed V and J ends, which lost 0 bases and 9 bases, there was a span of 13 bases. The CDR3 contains 15 residues.

As for this clonotype: Just one base apart from a much larger clone, this may be a read error. The chain carries TRBV6-1 and TRBJ2-7; 7 nucleotides agree with TRBD2. Germline lookup yields CDR1 MNHNS and CDR2 SASEGT. With 6 bases clipped from V and 4 bases from J, the junction kept 12 bases outside the gene matches. CDR3 size: 15 residues. The CDR3, as DNA: TGTGCCAGCAGAAGGGATGGCGGGAGTGGTTACGAGCAGTACTTC. As protein: CASRRDGGSGYEQYF.

This clonotype appeared a few times. The chain links TRBV18 to TRBJ2-5, with unresolved D. Trimming took 5 bases from V and 1 from J, leaving 8 bases between them. The germline gives CDR1 KGHSH, CDR2 LQKENI. This CDR3 contains 13 residues. The CDR3 protein is CASSVGFQETQYF. CDR3 coding DNA: TGTGCCAGCTCAGTAGGGTTCCAAGAGACCCAGTACTTC.

This clonotype was counted ten times or more. The chain has TRBV5-6 and TRBJ1-2; 11 bases are a match to TRBD1. Germline V gene lookup returns CDR1 SGHDT and CDR2 YYEEEE. Trimming removed 4 bases from V and 8 bases from J; junction bases left unmatched: 10. CDR3 length equals 15 residues. CDR3 protein: CASSEIGQGASGYTF. CDR3 nucleotides: TGTGCCAGCAGCGAAATTGGACAGGGGGCGTCGGGCTACACCTTC.

This clonotype occurred many times. The chain links TRBV6-1 to TRBJ1-5; 7 bases match TRBD1. The CDR3 length is 14 residues. V gave up 5 bases and J gave up 4 bases; unmatched junction bases: 5. Germline lookup yields CDR1 MNHNS and CDR2 SASEGT. In nucleotides, the CDR3 is TGTGCCAGCAGTCCGACAGGGCCAAATCAGCCCCAGCATTTT. It is translated as CASSPTGPNQPQHF.

This clonotype has a count of ten or more. This sequence joins TRBV5-1 and TRBJ2-3; TRBD1 matches at 8 bases. CDR1 and CDR2 (germline): SGHRS, YFSETQ. V lost 3 bases, J lost 4 bases, and 7 bases stayed unmatched. The CDR3 is 15 amino acids. Here the CDR3 reads CASSSSDRAPDTQYF. DNA of the CDR3: TGCGCCAGCAGCTCGTCGGACAGGGCCCCAGATACGCAGTATTTT. The variable domain in full, completed from reference TRBV5-1 and TRBJ2-3, reads KAGVTQTPRYLIKTRGQQVTLSCSPISGHRSVSWYQQTPGQGLQFLFEYFSETQRNKGNFPGRFSGRQFSNSRSEMNVSTLELGDSALYLCASSSSDRAPDTQYFGPGTRLTVL.

For the CDR3, the DNA is TGTGCCAGTAGTATACGGGGGACAGCAAACCTCCAAGAGACCCAGTACTTC. It is translated as CASSIRGTANLQETQYF. This sequence joins TRBV19 and TRBJ2-5; a possible D gene is TRBD1 (7 bases). V was clipped by 2 bases and J by 1 base, with 17 bases between them. This CDR3 has 17 residues. Per the germline V gene, CDR1 is LNHDA and CDR2 is SQIVND (reference sequence).

This clonotype was observed at least ten times. V and J are TRBV20-1 and TRBJ2-3, with 10 bases identical to TRBD2. This CDR3 is 15 amino acids long. J gave up 5 bases and V 3 bases, and 8 bases lay outside the gene matches. From germline, CDR1 is DFQATT and CDR2 SNEGSKA (reference sequence). This CDR3 is CSASDLAGAGDTQYF. The CDR3 nucleotides are TGCAGTGCTAGTGACCTAGCGGGAGCCGGAGATACGCAGTATTTT.

This clonotype was picked up many times. The genes are TRBV29-1 and TRBJ2-5; 13 bases agree with TRBD2. Trimming took 1 base from V and 5 from J; bases not matched to a gene: 4. The CDR3 sequence is 15 residues long. In germline, CDR1 is SQVTM, CDR2 ANQGSEA. The CDR3 loop reads CSVEATSGRAETQYF. For the CDR3, the DNA is TGCAGCGTTGAAGCCACTAGCGGGAGGGCCGAGACCCAGTACTTC.